The clone carrying this T cell receptor beta chain was seen once. Germline V CDR1 and CDR2: KGHSH, LQKENI. The V gene end was trimmed by 3 bases and the J gene end by 10 bases; junction bases not matched to a gene: 5. The CDR3 is made up of 13 amino acids. The data belong to a study of OX40 agonist ivuxolimab in advanced cancers. Looking at the study overall: All patients had ivuxolimab intravenously every 2 weeks at 0.01 to 10 mg/kg.

Some clones are missing from TCRdb's copy, which holds only in-frame ones; the method was immunoSEQ multiplex PCR. The table lists 55,000 to 65,000 clones, nearly 85% of them singletons. V is TRBV18 and J is TRBJ2-7; 11 bases line up with TRBD1. This receptor was obtained from an adult with an advanced solid tumor such as melanoma, head and neck, liver or kidney cancer. The sample here was CD4+ or CD8+ T cells sorted from blood, taken in a trial of the OX40 agonist ivuxolimab. CDR3 nucleotide sequence: TGTGCCAGCTCACCGTGGACAGGGGGCGATCAGTACTTC. Residues: CASSPWTGGDQYF.